This T cell receptor (beta chain) was captured in a study of CD8 T cells in ankylosing spondylitis. In making TCR beta libraries, quantitative 5'-RACE with molecular barcodes was used. MiXCR, applied by TCRdb to the 5' RACE reads, yields one record per CDR3 protein. Of 450,000 or so distinct CDR3 sequences detected, roughly 25% appear once; the ten largest clones hold about 0.92%. Regarding the study as a whole: In ankylosing spondylitis blood, a motif of 7 to 9 highly homologous TCR beta variants appeared characteristic. A subset of motif variants has previously been described in the synovial fluid and blood of reactive arthritis. Within matched ankylosing spondylitis synovial fluid, disease-linked clones were reportedly significantly enriched. The authors found the disease-linked clones to be CD8+ and relatively rare in peripheral blood.

Trimming at V came to 5 bases and at J to 0 bases, leaving 7 bases not matched to a gene. Germline V gene lookup returns CDR1 SEHNR and CDR2 FQNEAQ (reference sequence). CDR3 length: 16 residues. Regarding this clonotype: The antigen is unknown.

V usage is TRBV7-9 and J usage is TRBJ1-3, with 7 bases aligning to TRBD1. The sample taken for sequencing was blood, either unsorted or a sorted T cell fraction (not recorded which). The clonotype comes from a male donor with ankylosing spondylitis. CDR3 coding DNA: TGTGCCAGCAGCAAGACAGGGCTTAGCTCTGGAAACACCATATATTTT. It translates to CASSKTGLSSGNTIYF.